This T cell receptor (beta chain) stems from a study of shared clonotypes between healthy human individuals. Selected positively for CCR7 and CD45RO-negative, naive CD8 cells excluded terminally differentiated effector memory CD45RA+ cells. This CDR3 comprises 15 residues. The V and J ends lost 8 bases and 2 bases, in that order; junction bases with no gene match: 5. Germline V gene sequence: CDR1 SGHVS, CDR2 FQNEAQ. Only in-frame clones appear in the TCRdb table, and some are missing; sequencing was by immunoSEQ multiplex PCR. There are about 2.2 million clones in the sample; roughly 91% occur only once, and about 1.8% lies in the top ten.

The gene calls are TRBV7-8 and TRBJ2-7; TRBD2 matches 14 bases. The TCR sequence derives from a man aged 18 to 30 in good health. Some clones in this sample may be carry-over from other donors' samples. Sequencing was done on a sample of naive CD8+ T cells from PBMCs. The CDR3 sequence is CASWGLAGETYEQYF. The CDR3 nucleotides are TGTGCCAGCTGGGGACTAGCGGGAGAAACCTACGAGCAGTACTTC.